The 3 T cell receptor beta chains below come from one sample, sequenced in a study of regulatory T cells in long-lasting Graves disease. Construction of TCR beta libraries relied on iRepertoire HTBI primers and on Arm-PCR targeting CDR3 regions. TCRdb re-analysed the multiplex PCR reads in MiXCR, keeping a single row per CDR3 protein. This sample yields some 330,000 distinct CDR3 sequences, of which roughly 25% are seen a single time; approximately 28% belongs to the top ten. Time point reported: persistent/refractory GD, antithyroid drugs over 5 years with positive TRAb. From RNA extracted from PBMCs, the TCR library was made. The specimen comprised peripheral blood mononuclear cells (PBMCs), sampled when the disease was refractory, from a patient treated with antithyroid drugs. These receptors came from a woman between 40 and 55 years old with Graves disease.

Points on this clonotype: This probably arose from a read error, given a far larger clone one base away. The chain is built from TRBV19 and TRBJ2-1; 7 bases agree with TRBD1. The J call is in doubt because the DNA end fits TRBJ2-5 better. Germline CDR1 reads LNHDA; CDR2 reads SQIVND (reference sequence). This CDR3 has 15 residues. The CDR3 nucleotides are TGTGCCAGTAGTATAGGGGGGACAGTCCAAGGGACCCAGTACTTC. This translates into CASSIGGTVQGTQYF.

This clonotype was recorded many times. This rearrangement joins TRBV6-1 to TRBJ2-5; possible D gene TRBD2, 6 bases. CDR3 size: 13 residues. Germline V lookup: CDR1 MNHNS, CDR2 SASEGT. V lost 5 bases and J lost 4, with 11 bases in between. The CDR3 region has the DNA TGTGCCAGCAGTCGGGAGAGGGGAGAGACCCAGTACTTC. It specifies CASSRERGETQYF.

The chain links TRBV6-1 to TRBJ2-5; 8 nucleotides align to TRBD1. CDR3 size: 16 residues. J gave up 5 bases and V 10 bases, and 18 bases lay outside the gene matches. In germline, CDR1 is MNHNS, CDR2 SASEGT. DNA of the CDR3: TGTGCCACCGATGACAGGGGAGGCCCGTCGCTCGAGACCCAGTACTTC. Translation: CATDDRGGPSLETQYF.